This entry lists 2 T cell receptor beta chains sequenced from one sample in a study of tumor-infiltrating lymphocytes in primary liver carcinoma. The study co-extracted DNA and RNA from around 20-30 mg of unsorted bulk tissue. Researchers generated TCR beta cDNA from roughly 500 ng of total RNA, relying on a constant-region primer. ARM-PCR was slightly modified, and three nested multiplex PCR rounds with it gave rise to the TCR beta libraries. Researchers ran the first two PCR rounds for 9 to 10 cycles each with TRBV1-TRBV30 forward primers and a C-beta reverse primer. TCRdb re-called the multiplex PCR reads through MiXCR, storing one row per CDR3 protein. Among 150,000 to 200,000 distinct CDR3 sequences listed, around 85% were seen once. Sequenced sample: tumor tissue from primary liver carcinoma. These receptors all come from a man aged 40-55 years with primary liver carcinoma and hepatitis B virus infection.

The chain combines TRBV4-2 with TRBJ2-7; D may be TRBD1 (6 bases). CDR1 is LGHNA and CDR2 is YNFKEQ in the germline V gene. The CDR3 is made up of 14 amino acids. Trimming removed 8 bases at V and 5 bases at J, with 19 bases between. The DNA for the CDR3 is TGTGCCAGCGGTCTTACCGGGACATCCAACGAGCAGTACTTC. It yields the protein CASGLTGTSNEQYF.

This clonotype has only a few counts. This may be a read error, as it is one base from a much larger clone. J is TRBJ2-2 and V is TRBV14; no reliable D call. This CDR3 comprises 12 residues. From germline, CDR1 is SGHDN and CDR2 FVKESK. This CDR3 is CAGSPTYGELFF. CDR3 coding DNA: TGTGCCGGCAGTCCGACCTACGGGGAGCTGTTTTTT. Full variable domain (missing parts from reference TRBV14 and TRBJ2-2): EAGVTQFPSHSVIEKGQTVTLRCDPISGHDNLYWYRRVMGKEIKFLLHFVKESKQDESGMPNNRFLAERTGGTYSTLKVQPAELEDSGVYFCAGSPTYGELFFGEGSRLTVL.